This T cell receptor (beta chain) was sequenced during a study of T cells after yellow fever vaccination (dated by TCRdb to between 2018 and 2021). Regarding the complete study: Libraries from fractions with low cell numbers were prepared with the SMART-Seq v4 Ultra Low Input RNA kit. Bulk TCR alpha and beta repertoires were sequenced longitudinally to track T-cell clones before and after primary and booster YFV17D yellow fever vaccination. Two healthy male donors, one aged 18 to 29 and one aged 30 to 40 years, were included in the cohort. Blood was collected at multiple timepoints before and after primary and secondary immunization, and bulk PBMC replicates and cell subsets were isolated.

The trim is 5 bases for V and 7 bases for J, with a gap of 9 bases between the germline ends. Including cysteine and phenylalanine, the CDR3 has 12 amino acids. CDR3 DNA is the only sequence kept; it has 36 bases, read in frame from the first base. CDR1 and CDR2 (SEHNR, FQNEAQ) derive from the germline V gene (reference sequence). This clonotype is labeled medium-sized (0.01 to 0.1%). The antigen this receptor binds is unknown. The sample holds no much larger clone one base away, and base qualities are not on file. The treatment or condition tag for this specimen amounts to: live attenuated yellow fever vaccine strain. At each blood-draw timepoint, two biological replicates of bulk PBMCs were collected. A standard Ficoll-Paque protocol was used to isolate PBMCs from peripheral blood. TriZol was used to extract RNA from bulk PBMCs, from CD4 and CD8 fractions, and from dextramer-positive and dextramer-negative fractions.

What the work shows at the level of the full study, not this receptor alone: The secondary T-cell response was found to be weaker but faster than the primary response, with a peak reached on day 5 rather than on day 15. Computational filtering was required because FACS-sorted repertoires could contain abundant contaminating clonotypes from the bulk population. A small fraction of clonotypes appeared in both the CD4 and CD8 compartments, likely as a result of convergent recombination. After the booster, most of the clones that had expanded following primary vaccination were detected again (almost 98% of CD4 and roughly 90% of CD8), which suggests that memory was broadly maintained. Because the study included only a couple of donors, the extent to which the findings can be generalized is limited.

Synthesis of TCR cDNA relied on 5'RACE template switching, a step that introduced a universal primer site along with unique molecular identifiers. Priming of cDNA synthesis was performed from both the TCR alpha and TCR beta constant segments. Libraries were amplified in two PCR steps, with sample barcodes and sequencing adapters added in the second step. Libraries were sequenced on Illumina HiSeq 2500 (2x100 bp) or NovaSeq (2x150 bp). The authors' pipeline ran thus. MIGEC was used to demultiplex reads and collapse the reads into UMI consensus sequences, and MiXCR was used for V(D)J alignment. Clonotypes responding to the vaccine were identified with edgeR on replicate PBMC samples, with the criteria of FDR below 0.01 and a log2 fold change above 5 up to day 15. CD4 or CD8 identity was assigned to each bulk clonotype according to whether the clonotype was present at higher abundance in the sequenced CD4 repertoire or the sequenced CD8 repertoire. TCRdb reprocessed the public reads (quality trimming at Q25 with fastp, clone calling with MiXCR) and kept in-frame beta chains. Rows merge per CDR3 protein into single entries with the most common DNA and genes. TCRdb's processing, not the authors' own work, is the source of the V and J calls. This sample comprises 300,000 to 400,000 distinct CDR3 sequences, more than 5.5% of them detected only once. In total, the top ten clones hold approximately 15% of the sample.

The sequenced sample was PBMCs, obtained 5 days after the yellow fever booster vaccination. This TCR derives from a man younger than 40 who received the YFV17D yellow fever vaccine. The sequence links TRBV7-9 to TRBJ2-1; no confident D gene assignment can be made. CDR3 sequence: CASSASKNEQFF. The nucleotide sequence reads as follows: TGTGCCAGCAGCGCCTCTAAAAATGAGCAGTTCTTC.